This TCR beta chain was recorded in a study of CD8+ T cells in alopecia areata listed by TCRdb under 2018. For context, the study as a whole: Treated patients were enrolled in an open-label pilot trial of oral tofacitinib, 5 to 10 mg twice daily, for moderate-to-severe alopecia areata. Tofacitinib was administered for 6 to 18 months, and 6 months of follow-up off drug were then conducted to assess delayed response and recurrence. In both human patients and the C3H/HeJ mouse model, the study applied high-throughput TCRbeta sequencing to look at T cell clonal expansion in alopecia areata. On the human side, TCRbeta sequencing was run on scalp tissue and on sorted CD4+ and CD8+ peripheral blood T cells from healthy controls and from alopecia areata patients with either patchy or totalis/universalis disease. Biopsies were taken from tofacitinib-treated patients at baseline and again at 4 and 24 weeks into treatment, and several of those patients also had a later scalp biopsy. Scalp clonality was compared among normal scalp (n=4), patchy alopecia areata scalp (n=8), and alopecia totalis/universalis scalp (n=8). RNA came from the PAXgene miRNA kit for fixed scalp, the miRNeasy kit for PBMCs, and the RNeasy kit for mouse skin. TCRbeta CDR3 regions were amplified by immunoSEQ multiplex PCR using 35 Vbeta forward and 13 Jbeta reverse primers. Points the paper makes about the study in general: Unlike mouse skin, which is dominated by gammadelta T cells, normal human skin has resident alphabeta T cells that are also sequenced, and this complicates analysis of the scalp TCR repertoire. Shared TCR sequences between patients were less evident than in mice, which may be partly attributable to HLA diversity in the patient population. Lesional scalp, especially in alopecia totalis/universalis, showed higher clonality and more expanded CD8+ clones than normal scalp, suggesting antigenic drive.

This clone was picked up a small number of times. This clone's antigen is unknown. No per-base quality is available; no much larger clone lies one base away. Receptors were amplified or captured by the immunoSEQ multiplex PCR assay. For TCR sequencing, RNA was extracted from every sample and reverse transcribed into cDNA to serve as template. SuperScript III was used for first-strand cDNA synthesis, primed with a 2:1 mix of oligo-dT and random hexamers. A synthetic immune receptor repertoire was used to measure amplification bias, and any remaining bias was corrected computationally. Regarding the original processing steps: Raw reads were preprocessed for error removal, and CDR3 was defined according to IMGT conventions as running from the conserved cysteine to phenylalanine. To get clonality, Shannon entropy was normalized by log2 of the number of productive unique TCRs and the result was subtracted from 1. Scalp TCRbeta sequences were cross-referenced with sorted blood CD4 and CD8 repertoires so that the CD4 or CD8 identity of scalp clones could be inferred. TCRdb obtained this table from immuneACCESS and retained in-frame rearrangements with V and J assigned. These tables miss some clones; where compared with another copy, unresolved V genes account for less than half of the shortfall, and the remainder is unexplained. From that table come the V and J calls and clone size; the DNA was used to work out D and trimming. The sample includes about 130,000 clones, with around 50% observed a single time. The leading ten clones occupy 4.5% of the sample.

From its cysteine to its phenylalanine, the CDR3 spans 17 amino acids. Of the read, only the CDR3 DNA is kept; its 51 bases are in frame from base 1. Taken from the germline V gene, the CDR1 and CDR2 loops are SNHLY and FYNNEI. Trimmed from V: 6 bases; trimmed from J: 0 bases; junction bases lacking a gene match: 14. Taken with the paper, the label for time point translates to: baseline before oral tofacitinib. From alopecia areata patients, peripheral blood was collected along with lesional scalp punch biopsies. PBMCs were separated by density centrifugation and stained for CD3, CD4 and CD8, after which CD4+ and CD8+ T cells were sorted on a FACSAria.

The sequencing here drew on CD4+ T cells sorted from blood, taken at week 0. The clonotype comes from a human donor with alopecia areata. Recombination linked TRBV2 to TRBJ2-7; 7 junctional bases match TRBD2. In nucleotides, the sequence is TGTGCCAGCAGGGATAGCGGGCACTCTAAGAGCTCCTACGAGCAGTACTTC. Its translation is CASRDSGHSKSSYEQYF.